These 21 T cell receptor beta chains came from one sample sequenced in a study of blood T cell repertoires in COVID-19. Assay: immunoSEQ multiplex PCR; the TCRdb copy retains only in-frame clones and omits some. The sample shows 410,000 or so clones, over 75% of them seen only once. The sample taken for sequencing was peripheral blood. These receptors were taken from a woman aged 35 to 49 with COVID-19, enrolled during active disease.

The rearrangement joins TRBV6-1 to TRBJ2-6; D is perhaps TRBD1 (7 bases). The germline V gene encodes CDR1 MNHNS and CDR2 SASEGT. The CDR3 sequence is 17 residues long. V lost 2 bases, J lost 2 bases, and 13 bases lay in between. The CDR3 protein is CASSEWGRGAGANVLTF. The CDR3, as DNA: TGTGCCAGCAGTGAATGGGGCAGGGGGGCTGGGGCCAACGTCCTGACTTTC.

The chain couples TRBV30 to TRBJ1-3, with D possibly TRBD1 on 5 matching bases. Germline lookup yields CDR1 GTSNPN and CDR2 SVGIG (reference sequence). Trimming pared 0 bases from V and 4 bases from J, leaving 19 bases between. The CDR3 contains 17 residues. This CDR3 reads CAWSVWAGGTTGNTIYF. In DNA, the CDR3 is TGTGCCTGGAGTGTATGGGCCGGGGGGACGACCGGAAACACCATATATTTT.

The chain links TRBV1 to TRBJ2-1; whether TRBD2, the table's D call, matches the DNA was not checked. TRBV1 is marked as a pseudogene. CDR3 size: 19 residues. The CDR3 DNA follows: TGCACCAGCAGCCAAGATTGGACTAGCGGGAGACGGTCCTACAATGAGCAGTTCTTC. Protein: CTSSQDWTSGRRSYNEQFF.

The chain has TRBV4-3 and TRBJ1-5; D not resolved. Deletions cut 1 base from V and 0 bases from J, with 7 bases between. Germline V gene lookup returns CDR1 LGHNA and CDR2 YSLEER. The CDR3 is 15 residues long. The CDR3 DNA reads as TGCGCCAGCAGCCAAGGGTCAGATAGCAATCAGCCCCAGCATTTT. Protein sequence: CASSQGSDSNQPQHF.

The chain joins TRBV6-2 or TRBV6-3 to TRBJ2-6; 10 nucleotides align to TRBD1. This CDR3 spans 18 amino acids. V was clipped by 5 bases and J by 1 base; unmatched bases: 8. Germline values: CDR1 MNHEY, CDR2 SVGEGT. The CDR3, as DNA: TGTGCCAGCAGTATCCGGACAGGGGGTGTTTCTGGGGCCAACGTCCTGACTTTC. Its translation is CASSIRTGGVSGANVLTF.

The chain's CDR3 is CASSEAKAGEQFF. For the CDR3, the DNA is TGTGCCAGCAGTGAAGCGAAAGCTGGTGAGCAGTTCTTC. J is TRBJ2-1 and V is TRBV2, with D unclear. V gave up 0 bases and J gave up 9 bases, with 9 bases separating them. The CDR3 has 13 amino acids. In germline, CDR1 is SNHLY, CDR2 FYNNEI.

The CDR3 here is CATEGPPGQGTNYGYTF. The CDR3 DNA reads as TGTGCCACCGAGGGCCCACCGGGACAGGGTACAAACTATGGCTACACCTTC. The J gene is TRBJ1-2, the V gene TRBV2; 9 bases map to TRBD1. The CDR3 sequence is 17 residues long. The V gene's germline CDR1 is SNHLY and CDR2 FYNNEI. The ends lost 10 bases at V and 2 bases at J; junction bases unmatched: 17.

The table lists this clone with a count of one. The V gene is TRBV5-1, the J gene TRBJ1-6, with TRBD1 identical over 7 bases. The J segment lost 4 bases and the V segment lost 4 bases, leaving 5 bases of the junction unmatched. The CDR3 runs to 15 residues. The germline gives CDR1 SGHRS, CDR2 YFSETQ. The CDR3 here is CASSVGTDYNSPLHF. CDR3 sequence (DNA): TGCGCCAGCAGCGTAGGGACAGATTATAATTCACCCCTCCACTTT.

V usage is TRBV6-2 or TRBV6-3 and J usage is TRBJ2-7, with a tentative D call TRBD1 (6 bases). Trimming cost V 2 bases and J 5 bases, with 22 bases left between them. This CDR3 comprises 17 residues. Germline CDR1 is MNHEY and CDR2 is SVGEGT. The chain's CDR3 is CASSYPGAGSPPDEQYF. The DNA for the CDR3 is TGTGCCAGCAGTTACCCAGGGGCAGGGAGTCCCCCTGACGAGCAGTACTTC.

The V and J genes are TRBV5-6 and TRBJ2-3; TRBD1 aligns across 9 bases. The CDR3 spans 17 residues. Trimming at V came to 4 bases and at J to 3 bases, leaving 12 bases not matched to a gene. Germline V CDR1 and CDR2: SGHDT, YYEEEE. The CDR3 coding sequence is TGTGCCAGCAGCGGTGAGACAGGGGGTATTAGTACAGATACGCAGTATTTT. Protein product: CASSGETGGISTDTQYF.

To note about this clone: This CDR3 is also generated by other DNA sequences in the sample. This chain connects TRBV7-3 to TRBJ1-1; the match to TRBD1 covers 7 bases. Germline-derived CDR1 and CDR2 are SGHTA and FQGTGA. V lost 5 bases, J lost 4 bases, and 4 bases stayed unmatched. CDR3 length: 13 residues. This chain's CDR3 is CASSLQGSTEAFF. The CDR3 bases are TGTGCCAGCAGCCTACAGGGGAGCACTGAAGCTTTCTTT.

This chain uses TRBV6-1 with TRBJ2-7; TRBD1 aligns across 7 bases. The V segment lost 0 bases and the J segment 4 bases; nucleotides outside the gene matches: 12. Germline V gene sequence: CDR1 MNHNS, CDR2 SASEGT. The CDR3 sequence is 17 residues long. CDR3 residues: CASSEALPRQGYYEQYF. As DNA, the CDR3 is TGTGCCAGCAGTGAAGCGCTTCCCCGACAGGGTTATTACGAGCAGTACTTC.

This chain links TRBV18 with TRBJ1-2, with unresolved D. Per the germline V gene, CDR1 is KGHSH and CDR2 is LQKENI. V dropped 3 bases and J dropped 2 bases, with 13 bases sitting between them. The CDR3 spans 15 residues. CDR3 bases: TGTGCCAGCTCACCCTCCCTAGAGAGGAACTATGGCTACACCTTC. This encodes CASSPSLERNYGYTF.

In its sample, this clone was seen once. The DNA of the CDR3 is TGTGCCAGCAGTTTATCCCCAGGGGCCCCTTCCTACGAGCAGTACTTC. It yields the protein CASSLSPGAPSYEQYF. This chain joins TRBV27 and TRBJ2-7; D is perhaps TRBD1 (6 bases). Looked up from germline, CDR1 is MNHEY and CDR2 is SMNVEV (reference sequence). The CDR3 is made up of 16 amino acids. Trimming cost V 0 bases and J 1 base, with 13 bases left between them.

The chain links TRBV30 to TRBJ1-2; TRBD1 matches at 11 bases. From germline, CDR1 is GTSNPN and CDR2 SVGIG (reference sequence). The CDR3 has 13 residues. The V and J ends lost 3 bases and 7 bases, in that order; junction bases with no gene match: 4. CDR3 region: CAWRGGTGGGYTF. CDR3 coding DNA: TGTGCCTGGAGAGGGGGGACAGGGGGTGGCTACACCTTC.

V gene TRBV21-1 combines with J gene TRBJ2-5; whether TRBD1, the table's D call, matches the DNA was not checked. TRBV21-1 is given as a pseudogene. This CDR3 is 16 amino acids long. The CDR3 is CASSKEVGTGEETQYF. CDR3 coding DNA: TGTGCCAGCAGCAAAGAAGTAGGGACAGGGGAAGAGACCCAGTACTTC.

The CDR3 bases are TGTGCCAGCGAGGGATCTGGACCCACCCGGTATTATCGGCCCCAGCATTTT. Translation gives CASEGSGPTRYYRPQHF. V and J are TRBV28 and TRBJ1-5; D not certain. Trimming took 8 bases from V and 9 from J, leaving 29 bases between them. Germline values: CDR1 MDHEN, CDR2 SYDVKM. The CDR3 has 17 residues.

J is TRBJ1-2 and V is TRBV27; possibly TRBD1 for D (5 bases). Trimming took off 8 bases at V and 8 bases at J, with 12 bases between the two ends. Germline loops: CDR1 MNHEY, CDR2 SMNVEV (reference sequence). The CDR3 is made up of 11 amino acids. CDR3 in amino acids: CASGSRGGYTF. CDR3 DNA sequence: TGTGCCAGCGGGAGCCGGGGGGGCTACACCTTC.

V usage is TRBV5-1 and J usage is TRBJ2-7; 8 nucleotides line up with TRBD1. Losses at the gene ends were 4 bases for V and 4 bases for J; bases not matched to a gene: 7. This CDR3 region has 14 residues. Germline values: CDR1 SGHRS, CDR2 YFSETQ. CDR3 bases: TGCGCCAGCAGCGCCACAGGGGGTGAGTACGAGCAGTACTTC. This gives the protein CASSATGGEYEQYF.

This CDR3 reads CASSQGDYRDRGSPLHF. In DNA form, the CDR3 reads TGTGCCAGCAGCCAGGGTGATTACCGGGACAGGGGTTCACCCCTCCACTTT. The chain joins TRBV7-6 to TRBJ1-6, with 10 bases aligning to TRBD1. The CDR3 covers 17 residues. The germline gives CDR1 SGHVS, CDR2 FNYEAQ. J was trimmed by 9 bases and V by 5 bases; bases with no gene match: 13.

The chain uses TRBV6-5 and TRBJ1-4, with a tentative D call TRBD1 (6 bases). This CDR3 spans 14 amino acids. V was shortened by 5 bases and J by 10 bases, with 17 bases between the two germline ends. CDR1 and CDR2 (germline): MNHEY, SVGAGI. The CDR3 coding sequence is TGTGCCAGCAGTCCCACAGGGCGAGTTGGAAAACTGTTTTTT. Its translation is CASSPTGRVGKLFF.